This is a list of T cell receptor beta chains from one sample in a study of T cell repertoires in cytomegalovirus infection. One entry per CDR3 protein, called by TCRdb with MiXCR from the reads. Altogether 350,000 to 550,000 distinct CDR3 sequences are present, roughly 31% being singletons, with the ten largest covering roughly 15%. Sequencing was done on a sample of PBMCs. These receptor sequences come from a human donor in good health (CMV status not recorded). Some clones in this sample may be carry-over from other donors' samples. CDR3s include the opening cysteine and the closing phenylalanine or tryptophan. The order of the fields is CDR3 length, D gene, clone size, J gene, V gene, CDR3 DNA, CDR3 protein. The D gene is left open where the match is weak. Size values are once, few and many counts, or a class for expanded clones, and some rows have none.

15	.	.	TRBJ2-7	TRBV7-2	TGTGCCAGCAGCTTAGTGTCCGGAATATCCTACGAGCAGTACTTC	CASSLVSGISYEQYF
11	.	.	TRBJ1-2	TRBV6-1	TGTGCCACCCTTAAGGGGAACGGCTACACCTTC	CATLKGNGYTF
13	.	.	TRBJ2-7	TRBV7-8	TGTGCCAGCAGTCTAGGGGCTACCTACGCGCAGTACTTC	CASSLGATYAQYF
13	.	.	TRBJ1-5	TRBV27	TGTGCCAGCAGTTTGGGGGCACGGCAGCCCCAGCATTTT	CASSLGARQPQHF
17	.	.	TRBJ2-3	TRBV4-1	TGCGCCAGCAGCCAGACCCTCAGGGACCACTGGCCAGATATGCAGTATTTT	CASSQTLRDHWPDMQYF
15	.	.	TRBJ1-2	TRBV5-4	TGTGCCAGCAGCTCCTCCGCAGCCGCTAACTATGGCTACACCTTC	CASSSSAAANYGYTF
15	.	.	TRBJ1-3	TRBV3-1	TGTGCCAGCAGCCTTGGACCCAGAGGCCGAAACACCATATATTTT	CASSLGPRGRNTIYF
14	.	many	TRBJ1-2	TRBV7-2	TGTGCCAGCAGCTTGGGACCTTCTAACTATGGCTACACCTTC	CASSLGPSNYGYTF
14	.	many	TRBJ2-5	TRBV7-2	TGTGCCAGCAGCAGAGGGGGGGGGCAAGAGACCCAGTACTTC	CASSRGGGQETQYF
16	TRBD2	few	TRBJ2-2	TRBV5-1	TGCGCCAGCAGCTCTCTAGCGGGGACGAACACCGGGGAGCTGTTTTTT	CASSSLAGTNTGELFF
16	.	few	TRBJ1-5	TRBV19	TGTGCCAGTAGTATAGGGTACAGGGTTAGTGGTCAGCCCCAGCATTTT	CASSIGYRVSGQPQHF
15	.	once	TRBJ2-1	TRBV6-2/TRBV6-3	TGTGCCAGCAGTTCAAACCACCCCGGGGTTGGTGAGCAGTTCTTC	CASSSNHPGVGEQFF
16	TRBD2	few	TRBJ2-6	TRBV12-3/TRBV12-4	TGTGCCACCATGTATTCCGGGGGGGGTGGGGCCAACGTCCTGACTTTC	CATMYSGGGGANVLTF
16	TRBD1	.	TRBJ1-2	TRBV5-6	TGTGCCAGCAGCTTGACGGGACAGGGGGCCACCTATGGCTACACCTTC	CASSLTGQGATYGYTF
15	TRBD2	many	TRBJ2-1	TRBV7-9	TGTGCCAGCAGCTTAGTTAGCGGGGCCTACAATGAGCAGTTCTTC	CASSLVSGAYNEQFF
13	.	.	TRBJ1-1	TRBV29-1	TGCAGCGTTGCCCGACGGCTGAACACTGAAGCTTTCTTT	CSVARRLNTEAFF
15	.	.	TRBJ1-4	TRBV3-1	TGTGCCAGCAGCCTTACGGTCGGGGCTAATGAAAAACTGTTTTTT	CASSLTVGANEKLFF
14	.	few	TRBJ2-1	TRBV7-2	TGTGCCAGCAGCTTATATGTCTCTCCCGGTGAGCAGTTCTTC	CASSLYVSPGEQFF
16	.	.	TRBJ2-1	TRBV5-5	TGTGCCAGCAGCCGGGACACCAGGAGCTCCTACAATGAGCAGTTCTTC	CASSRDTRSSYNEQFF
11	.	few	TRBJ2-7	TRBV28	TGTGCCAGCCTGACTAGGGGCAAGCAGTACTTC	CASLTRGKQYF
15	TRBD1	.	TRBJ2-5	TRBV2	TGTGCCAGCAGCAACAGGGGTACGATGAGGGAGACCCAGTACTTC	CASSNRGTMRETQYF
16	.	few	TRBJ1-5	TRBV20-1	TGCAGTGCTAGAGTATCAGGCAGGGTATACAGCCAGCCCCAGCATTTT	CSARVSGRVYSQPQHF